A selection of T cell receptor beta chains follows, all from one sample in a study of cytomegalovirus exposure and HLA in healthy donors. Using immunoSEQ multiplex PCR, the repertoire was profiled, and TCRdb retains in-frame clones only, with some absent. The sample records over 35,000 clones, roughly 60% being singletons. Sequencing input: PBMCs. The receptor source for this set is a human donor in good health. CDR3s include the opening cysteine and the closing phenylalanine or tryptophan. D genes are given only for firm matches. Clone size is stated in some rows and not others, as once, few, many or a class when expanded.

j_call clone_size d_call v_call cdr3_aa cdr3_nt
TRBJ2-7 once TRBD2 TRBV10-1 CASSDQRGGLNEQYF TGCGCCAGCAGTGATCAGCGGGGGGGCCTGAACGAGCAGTACTTC
TRBJ2-7 . . TRBV5-6 CASSLRRGEQYF TGTGCCAGCAGCTTGCGGAGGGGCGAGCAGTACTTC
TRBJ1-5 few TRBD1 TRBV7-9 CASSLAGTGDLNQPQHF TGTGCCAGCAGCTTGGCAGGGACAGGAGACCTAAATCAGCCCCAGCATTTT
TRBJ1-5 few . TRBV6-5 CASRISGYSNQPQHF TGTGCCAGCAGAATATCAGGGTATAGCAATCAGCCCCAGCATTTT
TRBJ1-3 . . TRBV7-8 CASSLVQGLTGNTIYF TGTGCCAGCAGCTTAGTTCAGGGACTAACTGGAAACACCATATATTTT
TRBJ2-7 . TRBD2 TRBV7-9 CASSSTRGGPGGEQYF TGTGCCAGCAGCTCCACCCGGGGGGGGCCGGGGGGCGAGCAGTACTTC
TRBJ2-7 few . TRBV6-5 CASSYRNEAYEQYF TGTGCCAGCAGTTACCGCAACGAGGCCTACGAGCAGTACTTC
TRBJ1-2 few . TRBV28 CASRKQGYGYTF TGTGCCAGCAGAAAACAGGGTTATGGCTACACCTTC
TRBJ2-1 . . TRBV9 CASSAGGDSHYNEQFF TGTGCCAGCAGCGCGGGGGGGGACAGCCATTACAATGAGCAGTTCTTC
TRBJ2-3 . . TRBV30 CAWSVSSTDTQYF TGTGCCTGGAGTGTTTCCTCCACAGATACGCAGTATTTT
TRBJ1-1 . . TRBV19 CASSIPGVTEAFF TGTGCCAGTAGTATACCAGGGGTGACTGAAGCTTTCTTT
TRBJ2-7 . TRBD1 TRBV6-5 CASSGQDQRQYF TGTGCCAGCAGTGGACAGGACCAAAGGCAGTACTTC
TRBJ1-3 . . TRBV21-1 CASSPNSWGEAGNTIYF TGTGCCAGCAGCCCCAATTCGTGGGGCGAGGCTGGAAACACCATATATTTT
TRBJ1-4 . . TRBV6-5 CASSRSPNTREKLFF TGTGCCAGCAGCCGATCACCCAACACCAGGGAAAAACTGTTTTTT
TRBJ1-5 . . TRBV6-1 CASKEGTGNNQPQHF TGTGCCAGCAAAGAAGGTACAGGGAACAATCAGCCCCAGCATTTT
TRBJ2-7 . TRBD1 TRBV7-8 CASSKLTGGNYEQYF TGTGCCAGCAGCAAATTGACAGGGGGCAACTACGAGCAGTACTTC
TRBJ1-2 . . TRBV5-1 CASSLMQANYGYTF TGCGCCAGCAGCTTGATGCAGGCTAACTATGGCTACACCTTC
TRBJ1-2 . . TRBV6-1 CASSPPPASAGYTF TGTGCCAGCAGTCCCCCCCCGGCCAGCGCTGGCTACACCTTC
TRBJ1-4 . TRBD1 TRBV30 CAWSRGANEKLFF TGTGCCTGGAGCAGGGGGGCTAATGAAAAACTGTTTTTT
TRBJ2-7 . . TRBV5-1 CASSFGTGAYEQYF TGCGCCAGCAGCTTTGGTACAGGAGCCTACGAGCAGTACTTC
TRBJ2-2 . TRBD1 TRBV30 CAWQGDLNTGELFF TGTGCCTGGCAGGGGGATCTGAACACCGGGGAGCTGTTTTTT
TRBJ1-2 . . TRBV7-9 CASSPSGSDYGYTF TGTGCCAGCAGCCCATCGGGTTCGGACTATGGCTACACCTTC
TRBJ1-6 . TRBD1 TRBV9 CASSSGQGDSPLHF TGTGCCAGCAGCTCAGGACAGGGGGATTCACCCCTCCACTTT
TRBJ1-5 . TRBD1 TRBV7-2 CASSRWTGGDQPQHF TGTGCCAGCAGCAGATGGACAGGGGGGGATCAGCCCCAGCATTTT
TRBJ2-1 once . TRBV7-9 CASSYQPGVKGEQFF TGTGCCAGCAGCTACCAACCCGGAGTCAAAGGTGAGCAGTTCTTC
TRBJ1-1 . . TRBV29-1 CSVGQPRTEAFF TGCAGCGTAGGACAGCCGCGCACTGAAGCTTTCTTT
TRBJ1-2 . TRBD1 TRBV7-8 CASSLAAGNRGANYGYTF TGTGCCAGCAGCTTAGCGGCCGGGAACAGGGGAGCTAACTATGGCTACACCTTC
TRBJ1-1 . TRBD1 TRBV11-3 CASSPGQGNTEAFF TGTGCCAGCAGCCCAGGACAGGGGAACACTGAAGCTTTCTTT
TRBJ1-2 few . TRBV2 CASRLPPYGYTF TGTGCCAGCAGACTCCCCCCCTATGGCTACACCTTC
TRBJ2-2 . . TRBV6-1 CASSVARGTGELFF TGTGCCAGCAGTGTCGCCAGGGGCACCGGGGAGCTGTTTTTT
TRBJ1-1 . TRBD1 TRBV10-3 CAIRAVRDRGTEAFF TGTGCCATCAGAGCTGTCCGGGACAGGGGGACTGAAGCTTTCTTT
TRBJ2-7 . . TRBV9 CASSVSAIGSYEQYF TGTGCCAGCAGCGTATCGGCTATCGGGAGCTACGAGCAGTACTTC
TRBJ2-5 . . TRBV29-1 CSVVSGEETQYF TGCAGCGTTGTTTCAGGGGAAGAGACCCAGTACTTC
TRBJ1-4 . TRBD1 TRBV29-1 CSVGQGSNEKLFF TGCAGCGTGGGACAGGGGTCTAATGAAAAACTGTTTTTT
TRBJ1-5 . TRBD1 TRBV2 CASGGTGRNQPQHF TGTGCCAGCGGGGGGACAGGGCGAAATCAGCCCCAGCATTTT
TRBJ2-7 . . TRBV2 CASSPSHEQYF TGTGCCAGCAGTCCTAGCCACGAGCAGTACTTC
TRBJ1-2 few TRBD1 TRBV27 CASRRPDRNYGYTF TGTGCCAGCCGAAGACCGGACAGGAACTATGGCTACACCTTC
TRBJ2-1 . TRBD2 TRBV5-4 CASSVTSGGGDEQFF TGTGCCAGCAGCGTGACTAGCGGTGGGGGCGATGAGCAGTTCTTC
TRBJ1-5 . . TRBV6-1 CASMSSSNQPQHF TGTGCCAGCATGAGTAGTAGCAATCAGCCCCAGCATTTT
TRBJ2-7 few TRBD2 TRBV6-1 CATAASGGAYEQYF TGTGCCACGGCCGCCAGCGGGGGCGCCTACGAGCAGTACTTC
TRBJ2-2 . . TRBV7-6 CASSYGTPGRAGELFF TGTGCCAGCAGCTACGGGACACCGGGGAGGGCCGGGGAGCTGTTTTTT
TRBJ2-5 once TRBD2 TRBV5-1 CASSWGIQAGQETQYF TGCGCCAGCAGCTGGGGGATACAAGCGGGGCAAGAGACCCAGTACTTC
TRBJ2-5 . . TRBV6-5 CASSRNDGRETQYF TGTGCCAGCAGCCGTAACGACGGGAGAGAGACCCAGTACTTC
TRBJ1-1 . TRBD1 TRBV7-3 CASSFRGPDTEAFF TGTGCCAGCAGCTTTAGGGGGCCCGACACTGAAGCTTTCTTT
TRBJ2-5 . . TRBV10-2 CATTLQEGETQYF TGCGCCACGACGCTACAGGAGGGAGAGACCCAGTACTTC
TRBJ1-1 . TRBD1 TRBV30 CAWSTGDTEAFF TGTGCCTGGTCGACAGGGGACACTGAAGCTTTCTTT
TRBJ1-2 . TRBD1 TRBV7-8 CASSLEGTGFNYGYTF TGTGCCAGCAGCTTAGAAGGGACAGGATTTAACTATGGCTACACCTTC
TRBJ2-3 . TRBD2 TRBV4-3 CASSQDRASGGLTDTQYF TGCGCCAGCAGCCAAGATCGGGCTAGCGGGGGCCTTACAGATACGCAGTATTTT
TRBJ1-2 . TRBD1 TRBV6-5 CASSRDRDYTGYTF TGTGCCAGCAGCCGAGACAGGGATTATACTGGCTACACCTTC
TRBJ2-5 . . TRBV5-1 CASSFGLASQTQYF TGCGCCAGCAGCTTTGGGCTAGCTTCGCAGACCCAGTACTTC
TRBJ1-4 . TRBD1 TRBV18 CASSPSTGWDEKLFF TGTGCCAGCTCACCCTCGACAGGGTGGGATGAAAAACTGTTTTTT
TRBJ1-4 . TRBD1 TRBV7-9 CASSSRTGFDEKLFF TGTGCCAGCAGCTCCCGGACAGGGTTTGATGAAAAACTGTTTTTT
TRBJ2-1 . TRBD2 TRBV7-9 CASSWTSGAYNEQFF TGTGCCAGCAGCTGGACTAGCGGGGCGTACAATGAGCAGTTCTTC
TRBJ2-1 . . TRBV9 CASGGAGYNEQFF TGTGCCAGCGGGGGGGCAGGGTACAATGAGCAGTTCTTC